These T cell receptor beta chains were read from a single sample in a study of blood T cell repertoires in COVID-19. Profiled with immunoSEQ multiplex PCR; TCRdb holds only in-frame clones, not every one. The table has some 250,000 clones, around 81% seen once. The sequencing input was peripheral blood. These TCRs come from a man in his fifties with active or convalescent COVID-19. CDR3s include the opening cysteine and the closing phenylalanine or tryptophan. A D gene is named only where the DNA matches it firmly. Rows may omit the clone size; those that give it use once, few, many or a size class.

V gene: TRBV27; D gene: TRBD1; clone size: NA; J gene: TRBJ1-2; CDR3 protein: CASSWTGTNYGYTF; CDR3 DNA: TGTGCCAGCAGTTGGACAGGGACTAACTATGGCTACACCTTC
V gene: TRBV5-5; D gene: NA; clone size: once; J gene: TRBJ2-7; CDR3 protein: CASSPRTPSYEQYF; CDR3 DNA: TGTGCCAGCAGCCCTCGGACACCATCCTACGAGCAGTACTTC
V gene: TRBV30; D gene: TRBD1; clone size: NA; J gene: TRBJ1-1; CDR3 protein: CAWSTGANTEAFF; CDR3 DNA: TGTGCCTGGAGTACAGGGGCCAACACTGAAGCTTTCTTT
V gene: TRBV25-1; D gene: NA; clone size: NA; J gene: TRBJ1-1; CDR3 protein: CASSELGSGRFAFF; CDR3 DNA: TGTGCCAGCAGTGAATTGGGGAGCGGACGATTCGCTTTCTTT
V gene: TRBV27; D gene: NA; clone size: NA; J gene: TRBJ2-1; CDR3 protein: CASSLVRGNEQFF; CDR3 DNA: TGTGCCAGCAGTTTAGTAAGGGGCAATGAGCAGTTCTTC
V gene: TRBV21-1; D gene: NA; clone size: NA; J gene: TRBJ1-4; CDR3 protein: CASSKRRQHATNEKLFF; CDR3 DNA: TGTGCCAGCAGCAAACGGCGGCAGCATGCAACTAATGAAAAACTGTTTTTT
V gene: TRBV21-1; D gene: NA; clone size: NA; J gene: TRBJ1-1; CDR3 protein: CASSSGTGALNTEAFF; CDR3 DNA: TGTGCCAGCAGCTCCGGGACAGGGGCCTTGAACACTGAAGCTTTCTTT
V gene: TRBV7-2; D gene: NA; clone size: NA; J gene: TRBJ2-6; CDR3 protein: CASSLWTGSSGANVLTF; CDR3 DNA: TGTGCCAGCAGCTTATGGACGGGGAGCTCTGGGGCCAACGTCCTGACTTTC
V gene: TRBV28; D gene: TRBD2; clone size: NA; J gene: TRBJ2-3; CDR3 protein: CASSFRASGTLAQYF; CDR3 DNA: TGTGCCAGCAGTTTTCGGGCTAGCGGGACTTTGGCGCAGTATTTT
V gene: TRBV9; D gene: TRBD1; clone size: few; J gene: TRBJ2-1; CDR3 protein: CASSRSGTGVGSYNEQFF; CDR3 DNA: TGTGCCAGCAGCCGTAGCGGGACAGGGGTAGGGTCCTACAATGAGCAGTTCTTC
V gene: TRBV3-1/TRBV3-2; D gene: NA; clone size: NA; J gene: TRBJ2-3; CDR3 protein: CASSQTANTDTQYF; CDR3 DNA: TGTGCCAGCAGCCAAACAGCCAACACAGATACGCAGTATTTT
V gene: TRBV28; D gene: NA; clone size: once; J gene: TRBJ1-1; CDR3 protein: CASIACEAFF; CDR3 DNA: TGTGCCAGCATAGCGTGCGAAGCTTTCTTT
V gene: TRBV6-5; D gene: NA; clone size: NA; J gene: TRBJ1-6; CDR3 protein: CASSYLGDVNSPLHF; CDR3 DNA: TGTGCCAGCAGTTACTTAGGGGATGTAAATTCACCCCTCCACTTT
V gene: TRBV21-1; D gene: NA; clone size: NA; J gene: TRBJ1-5; CDR3 protein: CASSKENWTGSCQPQHF; CDR3 DNA: TGTGCCAGCAGCAAAGAGAATTGGACAGGGAGTTGTCAGCCCCAGCATTTT
V gene: TRBV11-2; D gene: NA; clone size: few; J gene: TRBJ1-5; CDR3 protein: CASSLAGHNQPQHF; CDR3 DNA: TGTGCCAGCAGCTTAGCGGGACACAATCAGCCCCAGCATTTT
V gene: TRBV6-5; D gene: NA; clone size: NA; J gene: TRBJ1-1; CDR3 protein: CASSFGRPNTEAFF; CDR3 DNA: TGTGCCAGCAGTTTCGGCAGGCCTAACACTGAAGCTTTCTTT
V gene: TRBV28; D gene: NA; clone size: NA; J gene: TRBJ1-2; CDR3 protein: CASRQGWGYGYTF; CDR3 DNA: TGTGCCAGCAGGCAGGGGTGGGGCTATGGCTACACCTTC
V gene: TRBV5-4; D gene: TRBD2; clone size: NA; J gene: TRBJ2-1; CDR3 protein: CASSLGLPGGHNEQFF; CDR3 DNA: TGTGCCAGCAGCTTGGGACTTCCGGGGGGGCACAATGAGCAGTTCTTC
V gene: TRBV5-1; D gene: TRBD1; clone size: NA; J gene: TRBJ1-1; CDR3 protein: CASSLTGVNTEAFF; CDR3 DNA: TGCGCCAGCAGCTTAACAGGGGTGAACACTGAAGCTTTCTTT
V gene: TRBV7-9; D gene: NA; clone size: NA; J gene: TRBJ2-5; CDR3 protein: CASSLGGGPGQETQYF; CDR3 DNA: TGTGCCAGCAGCTTGGGCGGGGGCCCCGGCCAAGAGACCCAGTACTTC
V gene: TRBV30; D gene: TRBD2; clone size: NA; J gene: TRBJ2-1; CDR3 protein: CAWSGLRGGGDEQFF; CDR3 DNA: TGTGCCTGGAGCGGCTTGCGGGGGGGCGGAGATGAGCAGTTCTTC
V gene: TRBV7-2; D gene: TRBD1; clone size: NA; J gene: TRBJ2-3; CDR3 protein: CASSPRDRGTDTQYF; CDR3 DNA: TGTGCCAGCAGCCCCCGGGACAGGGGAACAGATACGCAGTATTTT
V gene: TRBV19; D gene: TRBD1; clone size: NA; J gene: TRBJ1-2; CDR3 protein: CASSTGQGIYGYTF; CDR3 DNA: TGTGCCAGTAGTACGGGACAGGGGATCTATGGCTACACCTTC
V gene: TRBV6-2/TRBV6-3; D gene: TRBD1; clone size: NA; J gene: TRBJ1-1; CDR3 protein: CASSYSRQGMAFF; CDR3 DNA: TGTGCCAGCAGTTACTCCCGACAGGGGATGGCTTTCTTT
V gene: TRBV7-2; D gene: TRBD2; clone size: NA; J gene: TRBJ2-1; CDR3 protein: CASSDGLAGVYNEQFF; CDR3 DNA: TGTGCCAGCAGCGACGGACTAGCGGGGGTCTACAATGAGCAGTTCTTC
V gene: TRBV6-6; D gene: NA; clone size: NA; J gene: TRBJ2-7; CDR3 protein: CASADNPYEQYF; CDR3 DNA: TGTGCCAGCGCGGATAACCCCTACGAGCAGTACTTC
V gene: TRBV6-5; D gene: TRBD2; clone size: NA; J gene: TRBJ2-7; CDR3 protein: CASSYSKERGGYEQYF; CDR3 DNA: TGTGCCAGCAGTTACTCGAAGGAGCGGGGGGGATACGAGCAGTACTTC
V gene: TRBV28; D gene: NA; clone size: NA; J gene: TRBJ1-2; CDR3 protein: CAGRRGGGGYTF; CDR3 DNA: TGTGCAGGTCGGAGGGGAGGCGGTGGCTACACCTTC
V gene: TRBV3-1/TRBV3-2; D gene: TRBD1; clone size: NA; J gene: TRBJ1-2; CDR3 protein: CASSQPRDRGGDGYTF; CDR3 DNA: TGTGCCAGCAGCCAACCCCGGGACAGGGGGGGTGATGGCTACACCTTC
V gene: TRBV4-1; D gene: TRBD2; clone size: NA; J gene: TRBJ2-3; CDR3 protein: CASTPGRGAGGRIDTQYF; CDR3 DNA: TGCGCCAGCACCCCCGGCCGAGGAGCGGGGGGGCGCATCGATACGCAGTATTTT
V gene: TRBV28; D gene: NA; clone size: NA; J gene: TRBJ1-4; CDR3 protein: CASSLTGANEKLFF; CDR3 DNA: TGTGCCAGCAGTCTGACAGGTGCTAATGAAAAACTGTTTTTT
V gene: TRBV9; D gene: TRBD1; clone size: NA; J gene: TRBJ2-1; CDR3 protein: CASSVAAGGRDEQFF; CDR3 DNA: TGTGCCAGCAGCGTAGCAGCAGGGGGAAGGGATGAGCAGTTCTTC
V gene: TRBV19; D gene: NA; clone size: NA; J gene: TRBJ2-1; CDR3 protein: CASSITGTDNEQFF; CDR3 DNA: TGTGCCAGTAGTATCACAGGGACGGACAATGAGCAGTTCTTC
V gene: TRBV2; D gene: TRBD2; clone size: NA; J gene: TRBJ2-5; CDR3 protein: CASSDPSGGAGQETQYF; CDR3 DNA: TGTGCCAGCAGTGACCCTAGCGGGGGGGCGGGACAAGAGACCCAGTACTTC
V gene: TRBV6-5; D gene: NA; clone size: NA; J gene: TRBJ2-1; CDR3 protein: CASSPTSRNEQFF; CDR3 DNA: TGTGCCAGCAGCCCCACTAGCAGGAATGAGCAGTTCTTC
V gene: TRBV3-1/TRBV3-2; D gene: NA; clone size: NA; J gene: TRBJ2-3; CDR3 protein: CASSQTGPSTDTQYF; CDR3 DNA: TGTGCCAGCAGCCAAACAGGGCCTAGCACAGATACGCAGTATTTT
V gene: TRBV4-1; D gene: NA; clone size: NA; J gene: TRBJ1-2; CDR3 protein: CASSQDLAGGANYGYTF; CDR3 DNA: TGCGCCAGCAGCCAAGATCTCGCGGGGGGCGCGAACTATGGCTACACCTTC
V gene: TRBV11-3; D gene: NA; clone size: NA; J gene: TRBJ2-2; CDR3 protein: CASSLDGTGELFF; CDR3 DNA: TGTGCCAGCAGCTTAGACGGCACCGGGGAGCTGTTTTTT
V gene: TRBV7-8; D gene: TRBD1; clone size: NA; J gene: TRBJ2-2; CDR3 protein: CASSFGTGATGELFF; CDR3 DNA: TGTGCCAGCAGCTTCGGGACAGGGGCGACCGGGGAGCTGTTTTTT
V gene: TRBV6-5; D gene: NA; clone size: NA; J gene: TRBJ2-3; CDR3 protein: CASRDPGYNTDTQYF; CDR3 DNA: TGTGCCAGCAGGGATCCGGGGTACAACACAGATACGCAGTATTTT
V gene: TRBV19; D gene: NA; clone size: NA; J gene: TRBJ1-1; CDR3 protein: CASSIGPQMNTEAFF; CDR3 DNA: TGTGCCAGTAGTATAGGGCCGCAAATGAACACTGAAGCTTTCTTT
V gene: TRBV7-3; D gene: TRBD1; clone size: NA; J gene: TRBJ1-2; CDR3 protein: CASSLQGGGVGYTF; CDR3 DNA: TGTGCCAGCAGCCTCCAGGGGGGCGGTGTGGGCTACACCTTC
V gene: TRBV6-2/TRBV6-3; D gene: NA; clone size: NA; J gene: TRBJ1-3; CDR3 protein: CASSYSNSFSGNTIYF; CDR3 DNA: TGTGCCAGCAGTTACTCGAACAGCTTCTCTGGAAACACCATATATTTT
V gene: TRBV6-5; D gene: TRBD2; clone size: few; J gene: TRBJ2-2; CDR3 protein: CASTRGGTGELFF; CDR3 DNA: TGTGCCAGCACGCGGGGGGGAACCGGGGAGCTGTTTTTT
V gene: TRBV4-3; D gene: TRBD2; clone size: NA; J gene: TRBJ2-3; CDR3 protein: CASSPGGRGTDTQYF; CDR3 DNA: TGCGCCAGCAGCCCGGGGGGGCGAGGCACAGATACGCAGTATTTT